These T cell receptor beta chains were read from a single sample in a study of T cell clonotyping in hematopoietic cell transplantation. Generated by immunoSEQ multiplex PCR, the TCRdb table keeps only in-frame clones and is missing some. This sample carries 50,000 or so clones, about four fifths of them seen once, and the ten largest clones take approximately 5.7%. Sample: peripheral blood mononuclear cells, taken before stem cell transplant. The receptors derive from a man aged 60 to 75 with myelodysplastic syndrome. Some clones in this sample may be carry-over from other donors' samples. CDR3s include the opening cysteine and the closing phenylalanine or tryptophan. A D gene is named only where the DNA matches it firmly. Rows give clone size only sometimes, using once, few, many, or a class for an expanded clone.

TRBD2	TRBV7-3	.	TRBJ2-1	CASSLIASGGAGEQFF	TGTGCCAGCAGCTTAATAGCTAGCGGGGGGGCGGGTGAGCAGTTCTTC
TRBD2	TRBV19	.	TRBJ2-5	CASRRSGGAWETQYF	TGTGCCAGTAGGCGTAGCGGGGGGGCCTGGGAGACCCAGTACTTC
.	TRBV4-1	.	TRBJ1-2	CASSQEWRELGYGYTF	TGCGCCAGCAGCCAAGAGTGGAGGGAGCTAGGCTATGGCTACACCTTC
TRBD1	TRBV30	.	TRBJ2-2	CAWSPGGRELFF	TGTGCCTGGAGTCCAGGGGGCCGGGAGCTGTTTTTT
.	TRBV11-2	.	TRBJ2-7	CASSLLQSYEQYF	TGTGCCAGCAGCTTACTGCAGAGCTACGAGCAGTACTTC
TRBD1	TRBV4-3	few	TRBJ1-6	CASSRQGLNSPLHF	TGCGCCAGCAGCCGACAGGGGCTTAATTCACCCCTCCACTTT
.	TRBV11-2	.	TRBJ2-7	CASSLTGTYEQYF	TGTGCCAGCAGCTTAACAGGAACCTACGAGCAGTACTTC
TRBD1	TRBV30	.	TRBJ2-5	CAWSVGDRVGETQYF	TGTGCCTGGAGTGTGGGGGACAGGGTTGGAGAGACCCAGTACTTC
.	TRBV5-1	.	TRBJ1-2	CASSLPSLPNYGYTF	TGCGCCAGCAGCTTGCCCTCCCTCCCTAACTATGGCTACACCTTC
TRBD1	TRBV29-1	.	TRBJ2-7	CSVTGGPYEQYF	TGCAGCGTTACAGGGGGCCCCTACGAGCAGTACTTC
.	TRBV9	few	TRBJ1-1	CASSLLSSTEAFF	TGTGCCAGCAGCCTACTTTCTTCCACTGAAGCTTTCTTT
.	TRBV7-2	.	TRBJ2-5	CASTASGPVQTQYF	TGTGCCAGCACCGCTTCCGGGCCGGTACAGACCCAGTACTTC
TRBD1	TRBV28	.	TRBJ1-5	CASSWSGGIKPQHF	TGTGCCAGCAGTTGGTCAGGGGGCATTAAGCCCCAGCATTTT
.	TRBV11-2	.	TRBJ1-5	CASSLSSSDSQNQPQHF	TGTGCCAGCAGCTTATCTTCGTCGGACAGCCAAAATCAGCCCCAGCATTTT
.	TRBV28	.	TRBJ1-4	CASSPPGALNEKLFF	TGTGCCAGCAGCCCCCCCGGGGCGCTTAATGAAAAACTGTTTTTT
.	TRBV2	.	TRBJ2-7	CASSAESQMEQYF	TGTGCCAGCAGTGCCGAGTCCCAGATGGAGCAGTACTTC
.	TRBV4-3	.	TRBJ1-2	CASSQDKGGSYYGYTF	TGCGCCAGCAGCCAAGATAAGGGAGGCAGCTACTATGGCTACACCTTC
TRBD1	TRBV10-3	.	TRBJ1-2	CATKGQGQWSGYTF	TGTGCCACCAAGGGACAGGGACAATGGAGTGGCTACACCTTC
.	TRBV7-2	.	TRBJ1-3	CASSLRGSTGNTIYF	TGTGCCAGCAGCTTAAGAGGATCAACGGGAAACACCATATATTTT
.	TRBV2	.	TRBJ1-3	CASSATVRAGNTIYF	TGTGCCAGCAGTGCGACAGTCAGGGCCGGAAACACCATATATTTT
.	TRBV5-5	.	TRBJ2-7	CASSLYRESSYEQYF	TGTGCCAGCAGCTTGTACAGGGAGTCGTCCTACGAGCAGTACTTC
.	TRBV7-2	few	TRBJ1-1	CASSLVGTTEAFF	TGTGCCAGCAGCCTGGTGGGGACTACTGAAGCTTTCTTT
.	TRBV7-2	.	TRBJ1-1	CASRVIQGVNTEAFF	TGTGCCAGCAGGGTGATACAGGGCGTGAACACTGAAGCTTTCTTT
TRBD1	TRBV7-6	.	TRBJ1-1	CASSSDRGGTEAFF	TGTGCCAGCAGCTCGGACAGGGGCGGCACTGAAGCTTTCTTT
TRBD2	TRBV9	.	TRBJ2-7	CASSVDLAGANSYEQYF	TGTGCCAGCAGCGTAGACCTAGCGGGGGCCAACTCCTACGAGCAGTACTTC
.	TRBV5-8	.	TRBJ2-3	CASMRLARGDTQYF	TGTGCCAGCATGAGACTTGCAAGGGGAGATACGCAGTATTTT
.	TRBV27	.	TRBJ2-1	CASSPPGGYEQFF	TGTGCCAGCAGTCCCCCCGGGGGTTATGAGCAGTTCTTC
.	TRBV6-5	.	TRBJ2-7	CASSGDPGGEQYF	TGTGCCAGCAGTGGGGACCCCGGAGGCGAGCAGTACTTC
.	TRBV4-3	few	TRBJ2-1	CASSRKAGGDEQFF	TGCGCCAGCTCCAGGAAGGCCGGTGGGGATGAGCAGTTCTTC
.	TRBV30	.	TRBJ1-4	CAWSVYATNEKLFF	TGTGCCTGGAGTGTCTATGCAACTAATGAAAAACTGTTTTTT
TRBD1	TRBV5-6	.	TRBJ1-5	CASSQWTGGQPQHF	TGTGCCAGCAGTCAATGGACAGGGGGACAGCCCCAGCATTTT
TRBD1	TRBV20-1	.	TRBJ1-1	CSARTGGEAFF	TGCAGTGCTAGGACAGGGGGTGAAGCTTTCTTT
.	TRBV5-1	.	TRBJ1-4	CASSLGGTGRNEKLFF	TGCGCCAGCAGCTTGGGGGGGACCGGACGGAATGAAAAACTGTTTTTT
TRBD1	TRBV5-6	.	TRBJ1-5	CASSLQGARQPQHF	TGTGCCAGCAGTCTACAGGGGGCAAGGCAGCCCCAGCATTTT
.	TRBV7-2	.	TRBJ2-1	CASSLGSGALKGEQFF	TGTGCCAGCAGCTTAGGTTCGGGGGCCCTTAAAGGGGAGCAGTTCTTC
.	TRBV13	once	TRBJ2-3	CASSPPGPSTDTQYF	TGTGCCAGCAGCCCCCCGGGCCCTAGCACAGATACGCAGTATTTT
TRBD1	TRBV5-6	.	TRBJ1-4	CASSTTGEEKLFF	TGTGCCAGCAGCACAACAGGGGAGGAAAAACTGTTTTTT
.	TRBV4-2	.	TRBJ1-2	CASSQAGDYGYTF	TGTGCCAGCAGCCAAGCAGGGGACTATGGCTACACCTTC
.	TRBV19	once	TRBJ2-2	CASSISRGANTGELFF	TGTGCCAGTAGTATTTCAAGGGGCGCGAACACCGGGGAGCTGTTTTTT
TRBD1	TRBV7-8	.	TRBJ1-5	CASSYRGNQPQHF	TGTGCCAGCAGCTACAGGGGGAATCAGCCCCAGCATTTT
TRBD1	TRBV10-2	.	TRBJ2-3	CASRTRDSLTDTQYF	TGCGCCTCCCGAACTCGGGACAGCCTCACAGATACGCAGTATTTT